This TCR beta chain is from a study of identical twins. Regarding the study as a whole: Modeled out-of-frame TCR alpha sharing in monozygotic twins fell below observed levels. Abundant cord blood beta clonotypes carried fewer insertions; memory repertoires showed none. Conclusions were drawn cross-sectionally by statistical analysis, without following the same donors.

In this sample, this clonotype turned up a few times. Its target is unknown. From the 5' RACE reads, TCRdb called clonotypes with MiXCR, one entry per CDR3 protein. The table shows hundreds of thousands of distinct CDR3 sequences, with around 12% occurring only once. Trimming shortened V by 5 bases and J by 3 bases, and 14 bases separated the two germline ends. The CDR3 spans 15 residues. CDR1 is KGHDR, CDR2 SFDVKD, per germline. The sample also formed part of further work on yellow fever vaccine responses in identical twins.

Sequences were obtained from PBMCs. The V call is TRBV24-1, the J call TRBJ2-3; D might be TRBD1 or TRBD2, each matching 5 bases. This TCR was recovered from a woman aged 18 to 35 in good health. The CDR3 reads CATSGGISGTDTQYF. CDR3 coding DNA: TGTGCCACCAGTGGGGGGATCTCGGGAACAGATACGCAGTATTTT.